These 20 T cell receptor beta chains were sequenced from one sample in a study of shared clonotypes between healthy human individuals. Clones were sequenced by immunoSEQ multiplex PCR, and TCRdb holds only the in-frame ones, with some missing. The repertoire holds around 2.1 million clones, with about 94% as singletons. The source material was naive CD4+ T cells sorted from blood. Indicated subset: CD45RA+ positively selected. These receptors were taken from a young man in good health.

The rearrangement joins TRBV6-5 to TRBJ2-7; D remains ambiguous. The V gene lost 5 bases and the J gene lost 0 bases, with 14 bases spanning the gap. The CDR3 contains 15 residues. Germline CDR1 and CDR2: MNHEY and SVGAGI. CDR3 nucleotide sequence: TGTGCCAGCAGTCAAAGCTGGGGTGGCTCCTACGAGCAGTACTTC. It codes for CASSQSWGGSYEQYF.

Here the CDR3 DNA reads TGTGCCAGCAGTAGCCCGCTTGCGGGAGTCGTCACAGATACGCAGTATTTT. This gives the protein CASSSPLAGVVTDTQYF. V gene TRBV2 combines with J gene TRBJ2-3; 7 positions match TRBD2. V lost 5 bases and J lost 2; bases outside the gene matches: 13. Germline V gene lookup returns CDR1 SNHLY and CDR2 FYNNEI. The CDR3 has 17 residues.

The rearrangement links TRBV27 to TRBJ1-1; the D gene is possibly TRBD1 (6 bases). Germline CDR1 reads MNHEY; CDR2 reads SMNVEV (reference sequence). Trimming shortened V by 3 bases and J by 2 bases, and 16 bases separated the two germline ends. This CDR3 has 16 amino acids. For the CDR3, the DNA is TGTGCCAGCAGTTTGGATCGTTGGGGGCGCAACACTGAAGCTTTCTTT. It encodes CASSLDRWGRNTEAFF.

The chain links TRBV7-2 to TRBJ2-5; TRBD1 aligns across 7 bases. V lost 3 bases and J lost 3; bases outside the gene matches: 10. The germline V gene has CDR1 SGHTA and CDR2 FQGNSA. The CDR3 totals 16 residues. The DNA of the CDR3 is TGTGCCAGCAGCTTCCGCCAAACCACAGGGGAAGAGACCCAGTACTTC. Protein sequence: CASSFRQTTGEETQYF.

The V and J genes are TRBV5-1 and TRBJ2-3; no definite D call. Germline V gives CDR1 SGHRS, CDR2 YFSETQ. Trimming cost V 0 bases and J 6 bases, with 11 bases left between them. The CDR3 runs 14 residues. The chain's CDR3 is CASSLGQWSDTQYF. The CDR3 DNA reads as TGCGCCAGCAGCTTGGGACAATGGTCGGATACGCAGTATTTT.

The rearrangement joins TRBV5-1 to TRBJ1-1; no reliable D call. Germline-derived CDR1 and CDR2 are SGHRS and YFSETQ. Trimming pared 2 bases from V and 4 bases from J, leaving 9 bases between. CDR3 length equals 13 residues. CDR3 DNA: TGCGCCAGCAGCTTCGACCCAGCCACTGAAGCTTTCTTT. It specifies CASSFDPATEAFF. Full variable domain (rest looked up from reference TRBV5-1 and TRBJ1-1): KAGVTQTPRYLIKTRGQQVTLSCSPISGHRSVSWYQQTPGQGLQFLFEYFSETQRNKGNFPGRFSGRQFSNSRSEMNVSTLELGDSALYLCASSFDPATEAFFGQGTRLTVV.

The V call is TRBV28, the J call TRBJ1-6, with 8 positions matching TRBD1. CDR1 MDHEN and CDR2 SYDVKM come from the germline V gene. V was pared by 2 bases and J by 2 bases, with 11 bases of the junction left unmatched. CDR3 length: 19 residues. The CDR3 sequence: CASSLSSLTGVPYNSPLHF. In DNA form, the CDR3 reads TGTGCCAGCAGTTTAAGTTCCTTGACAGGGGTTCCCTATAATTCACCCCTCCACTTT.

J is TRBJ1-3 and V is TRBV9; D is ambiguous. V shed 2 bases and J shed 0 bases, with 6 bases lying between them. The CDR3 consists of 14 residues. The germline gives CDR1 SGDLS, CDR2 YYNGEE. CDR3 sequence (DNA): TGTGCCAGCAGCGTTGACACCTCTGGAAACACCATATATTTT. This encodes CASSVDTSGNTIYF.

V is TRBV18 and J is TRBJ2-5, with D uncertain. The CDR3 is made up of 14 amino acids. Deletions cut 3 bases from V and 4 bases from J, with 12 bases between. Germline V CDR1 and CDR2: KGHSH, LQKENI. In DNA form, the CDR3 reads TGTGCCAGCTCACCGTCGGCTGCGAGAGAGACCCAGTACTTC. Amino acid sequence: CASSPSAARETQYF.

This chain links TRBV6-6 with TRBJ1-2; 9 bases align to TRBD1. Germline trimming cut 6 bases from V and 7 bases from J; bases unmatched to any gene: 15. The CDR3 extends over 16 amino acids. CDR1 and CDR2 (germline): MNHNY, SVGAGI (reference sequence). The CDR3 spells CASRDLGQGRRGGYTF. As DNA, the CDR3 is TGTGCCAGCAGAGACCTGGGACAGGGTCGGAGGGGTGGCTACACCTTC.

The chain is built from TRBV25-1 and TRBJ1-1; 7 bases align to TRBD1. V was clipped by 3 bases and J by 3 bases; unmatched bases: 7. The germline V gene has CDR1 MGHDK and CDR2 SYGVNS. The CDR3 sequence is 15 residues long. The DNA for the CDR3 is TGTGCCAGCAGTGAGCTAGGGGGCGCGGACACTGAAGCTTTCTTT. Amino acids: CASSELGGADTEAFF.

The V call is TRBV7-3, the J call TRBJ2-5, with 7 bases that match TRBD2. With V trimmed by 5 bases and J by 0 bases, 9 bases remained unmatched. Germline loops: CDR1 SGHTA, CDR2 FQGTGA. This CDR3 has 16 amino acids. The CDR3 DNA reads as TGTGCCAGCAGCCCCCGGGCGGCGGGGGACCAAGAGACCCAGTACTTC. This encodes CASSPRAAGDQETQYF.

The chain couples TRBV7-8 to TRBJ2-3; no clear D. Between the trimmed V and J ends, which lost 4 bases and 5 bases, there was a span of 13 bases. CDR1 and CDR2 from the germline V gene are SGHVS and FQNEAQ. CDR3 length: 14 residues. This CDR3 is CASSSSRWGDTQYF. As DNA, the CDR3 is TGTGCCAGCAGCTCCTCGCGGTGGGGAGATACGCAGTATTTT. The variable domain in full, with the rest retrieved from reference TRBV7-8 and TRBJ2-3, is GAGVSQSPRYKVAKRGQDVALRCDPISGHVSLFWYQQALGQGPEFLTYFQNEAQLDKSGLPSDRFFAERPEGSVSTLKIQRTQQEDSAVYLCASSSSRWGDTQYFGPGTRLTVL.

V gene TRBV11-2 combines with J gene TRBJ2-5, with D possibly called TRBD1 or TRBD2 (5 bases each). The germline V and J ends were trimmed by 5 bases and 5 bases, with 15 bases remaining between them. Germline values: CDR1 SGHAT, CDR2 FQNNGV. This CDR3 comprises 14 residues. The CDR3 loop reads CASSPGTDVETQYF. The DNA for the CDR3 is TGTGCCAGCAGCCCCGGGACGGATGTGGAGACCCAGTACTTC.

The chain carries TRBV14 and TRBJ2-4; D may correspond to TRBD1 or TRBD2 (7 bases each). The germline V gene has CDR1 SGHDN and CDR2 FVKESK. V gave up 1 base and J gave up 8 bases, with 12 bases separating them. The CDR3 has 14 residues. CDR3: CASSQVQGRDIQYF. The CDR3 DNA reads TGTGCCAGCAGCCAAGTACAGGGGAGGGACATTCAGTACTTC.

The chain links TRBV7-2 to TRBJ2-7; TRBD1 agrees at 11 bases. CDR1 is SGHTA and CDR2 is FQGNSA in the germline V gene. Losses at the gene ends were 5 bases for V and 6 bases for J; bases not matched to a gene: 3. The CDR3 spans 13 residues. CDR3: CASSLGTGGEQYF. CDR3 sequence (DNA): TGTGCCAGCAGCCTCGGGACAGGGGGCGAGCAGTACTTC.

The rearrangement uses TRBV6-6 and TRBJ2-2, with D tentatively TRBD1 or TRBD2 (6 bases each). Germline CDR1 MNHNY, CDR2 SVGAGI (reference sequence). The CDR3 covers 14 residues. Deletions cut 10 bases from V and 6 bases from J, with 18 bases between. The CDR3, as DNA: TGTGCCACCACCGGGGGCTATGGGGCCGGGGAGCTGTTTTTT. Its translation is CATTGGYGAGELFF.

The chain has TRBV30 and TRBJ2-5; D might be TRBD1 or TRBD2, each matching 6 bases. The CDR3 sequence is 14 residues long. CDR1 and CDR2 (germline): GTSNPN, SVGIG (reference sequence). V was pared by 2 bases and J by 5 bases, with 15 bases between. CDR3 region: CAWSHGLGGETQYF. CDR3 DNA: TGTGCCTGGAGTCACGGGCTGGGGGGCGAGACCCAGTACTTC. Supplemented by reference TRBV30 and TRBJ2-5, the full variable domain reads SQTIHQWPATLVQPVGSPLSLECTVEGTSNPNLYWYRQAAGRGLQLLFYSVGIGQISSEVPQNLSASRPQDRQFILSSKKLLLSDSGFYLCAWSHGLGGETQYFGPGTRLLVL.

The genes are TRBV5-1 and TRBJ2-2, with D perhaps TRBD1 (7 bases). V was clipped by 7 bases and J by 2 bases, with 12 bases between them. CDR1 SGHRS and CDR2 YFSETQ come from the germline V gene. This CDR3 is built from 14 residues. The CDR3 protein is CASSQGGNTGELFF. CDR3 coding DNA: TGCGCCAGCTCGCAGGGGGGAAACACCGGGGAGCTGTTTTTT. The complete variable domain, with remaining parts taken from reference TRBV5-1 and TRBJ2-2, reads KAGVTQTPRYLIKTRGQQVTLSCSPISGHRSVSWYQQTPGQGLQFLFEYFSETQRNKGNFPGRFSGRQFSNSRSEMNVSTLELGDSALYLCASSQGGNTGELFFGEGSRLTVL.

Only one count was recorded for this clone. In nucleotides, the CDR3 is TGTGCTAGTGGTTTGGGGGCCCCTTACGAGCAGTACTTC. Its translation: CASGLGAPYEQYF. V gene TRBV12-5 combines with J gene TRBJ2-7; unclear D gene. CDR1 and CDR2 from the germline V gene are LGHNT and FRNRAP. V was shortened by 1 base and J by 4 bases, with 8 bases between the two germline ends. The CDR3 sequence is 13 residues long.